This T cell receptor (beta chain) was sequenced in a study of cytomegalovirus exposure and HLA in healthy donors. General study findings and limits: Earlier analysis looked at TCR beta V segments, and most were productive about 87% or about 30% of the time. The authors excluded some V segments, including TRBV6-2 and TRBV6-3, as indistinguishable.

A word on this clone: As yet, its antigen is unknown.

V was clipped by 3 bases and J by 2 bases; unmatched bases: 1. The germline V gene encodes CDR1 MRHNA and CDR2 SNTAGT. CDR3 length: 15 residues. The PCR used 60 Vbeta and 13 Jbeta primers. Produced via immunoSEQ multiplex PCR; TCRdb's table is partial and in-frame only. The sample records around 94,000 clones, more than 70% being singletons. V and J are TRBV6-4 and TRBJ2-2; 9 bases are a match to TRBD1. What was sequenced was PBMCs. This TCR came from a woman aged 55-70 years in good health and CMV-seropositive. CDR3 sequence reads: CASSEQGANTGELFF. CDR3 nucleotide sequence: TGTGCCAGCAGTGAACAGGGGGCAAACACCGGGGAGCTGTTTTTT.